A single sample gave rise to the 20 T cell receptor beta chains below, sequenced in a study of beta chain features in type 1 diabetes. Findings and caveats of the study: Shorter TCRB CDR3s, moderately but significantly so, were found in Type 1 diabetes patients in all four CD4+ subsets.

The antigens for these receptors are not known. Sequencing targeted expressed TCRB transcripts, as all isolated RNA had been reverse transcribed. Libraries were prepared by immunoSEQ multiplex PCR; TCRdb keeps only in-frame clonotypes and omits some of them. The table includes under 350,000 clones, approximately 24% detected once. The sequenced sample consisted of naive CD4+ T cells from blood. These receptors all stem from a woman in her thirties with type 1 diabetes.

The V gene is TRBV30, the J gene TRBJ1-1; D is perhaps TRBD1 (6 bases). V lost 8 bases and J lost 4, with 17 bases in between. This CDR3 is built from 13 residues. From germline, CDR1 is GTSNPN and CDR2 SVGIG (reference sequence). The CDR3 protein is CAGSTGTSTEAFF. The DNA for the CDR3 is TGTGCCGGGTCCACAGGGACATCCACTGAAGCTTTCTTT.

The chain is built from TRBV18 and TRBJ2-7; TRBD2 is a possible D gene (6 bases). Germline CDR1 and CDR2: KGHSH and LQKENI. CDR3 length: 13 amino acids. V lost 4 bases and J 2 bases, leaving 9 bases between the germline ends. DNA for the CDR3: TGTGCCAGCTCACTCCGGGAGACCTACGAGCAGTACTTC. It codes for CASSLRETYEQYF.

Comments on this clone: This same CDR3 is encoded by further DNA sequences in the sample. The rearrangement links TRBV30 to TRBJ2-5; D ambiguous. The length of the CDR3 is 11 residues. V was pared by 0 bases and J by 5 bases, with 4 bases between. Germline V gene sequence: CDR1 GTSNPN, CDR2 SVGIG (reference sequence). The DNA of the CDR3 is TGTGCCTGGAGTGTGTCTGAGACCCAGTACTTC. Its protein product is CAWSVSETQYF.

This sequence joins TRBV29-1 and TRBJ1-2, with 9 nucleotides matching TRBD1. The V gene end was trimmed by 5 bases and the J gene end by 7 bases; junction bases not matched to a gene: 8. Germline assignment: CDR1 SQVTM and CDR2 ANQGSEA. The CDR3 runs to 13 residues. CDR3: CSVRDRGYGGYTF. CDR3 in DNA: TGCAGCGTTAGAGACAGGGGGTACGGTGGCTACACCTTC.

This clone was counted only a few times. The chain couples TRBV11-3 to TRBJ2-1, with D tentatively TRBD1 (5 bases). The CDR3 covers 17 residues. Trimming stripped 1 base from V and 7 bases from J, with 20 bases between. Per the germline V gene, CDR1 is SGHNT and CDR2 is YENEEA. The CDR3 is CASSLVGDTLGINEQFF. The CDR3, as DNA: TGTGCCAGCAGCTTAGTAGGGGATACCTTGGGCATAAATGAGCAGTTCTTC.

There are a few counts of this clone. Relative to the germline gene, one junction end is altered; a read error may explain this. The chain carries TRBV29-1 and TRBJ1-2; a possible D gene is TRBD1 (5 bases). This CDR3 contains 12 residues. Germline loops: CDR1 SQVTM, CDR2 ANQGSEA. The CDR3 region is CSVEETRGTLFF. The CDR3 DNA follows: TGCAGCGTTGAAGAGACTAGGGGAACTCTCTTCTTC.

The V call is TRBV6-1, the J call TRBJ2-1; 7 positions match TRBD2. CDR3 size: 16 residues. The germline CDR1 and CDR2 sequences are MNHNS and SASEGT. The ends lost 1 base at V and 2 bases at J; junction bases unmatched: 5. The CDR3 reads CASSEGWEGTYNEQFF. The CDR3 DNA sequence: TGTGCCAGCAGTGAAGGATGGGAGGGTACCTACAATGAGCAGTTCTTC.

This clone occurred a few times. The chain's CDR3 is CAWDRDFRGYTF. CDR3 in DNA: TGTGCCTGGGACAGGGACTTCCGGGGCTACACCTTC. The chain has TRBV30 and TRBJ1-2; TRBD1 matches at 7 bases. Germline values: CDR1 GTSNPN, CDR2 SVGIG (reference sequence). The CDR3 loop spans 12 amino acids. After removal of 5 bases from V and 8 bases from J, the junction contained 8 bases not matched to a gene.

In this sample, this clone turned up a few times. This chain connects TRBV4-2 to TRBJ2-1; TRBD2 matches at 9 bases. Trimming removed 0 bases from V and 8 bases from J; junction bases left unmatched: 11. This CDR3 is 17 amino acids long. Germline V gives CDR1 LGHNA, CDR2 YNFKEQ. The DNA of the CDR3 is TGTGCCAGCAGCCAAGATTTGGCGGGAGGGCCTCTAGATGAGCAGTTCTTC. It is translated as CASSQDLAGGPLDEQFF.

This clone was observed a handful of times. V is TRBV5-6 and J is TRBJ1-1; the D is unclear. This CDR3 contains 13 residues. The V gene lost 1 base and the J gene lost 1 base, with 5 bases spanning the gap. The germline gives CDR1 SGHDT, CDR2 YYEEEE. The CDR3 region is CASSLPGNTEAFF. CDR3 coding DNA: TGTGCCAGCAGCTTGCCAGGGAACACTGAAGCTTTCTTT.

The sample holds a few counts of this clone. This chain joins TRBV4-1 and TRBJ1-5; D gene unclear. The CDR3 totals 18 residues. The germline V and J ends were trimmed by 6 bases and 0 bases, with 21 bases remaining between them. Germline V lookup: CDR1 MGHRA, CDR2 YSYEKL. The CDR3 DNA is TGCGCCAGCAGTTCGAACGCCGGGAACTCGTATAGCAATCAGCCCCAGCATTTT. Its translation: CASSSNAGNSYSNQPQHF.

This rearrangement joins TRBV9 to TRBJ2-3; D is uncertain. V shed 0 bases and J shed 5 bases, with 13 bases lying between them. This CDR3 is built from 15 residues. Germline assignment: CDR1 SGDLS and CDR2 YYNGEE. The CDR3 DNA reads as TGTGCCAGCAGCGTAGTCCCGGCCCCGGGAGATACGCAGTATTTT. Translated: CASSVVPAPGDTQYF.

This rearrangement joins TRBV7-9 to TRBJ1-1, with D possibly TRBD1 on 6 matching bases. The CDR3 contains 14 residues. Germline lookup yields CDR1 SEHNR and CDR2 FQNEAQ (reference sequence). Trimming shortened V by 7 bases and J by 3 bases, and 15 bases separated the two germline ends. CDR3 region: CASTYRDRHTEAFF. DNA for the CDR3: TGTGCCAGCACCTACAGGGATCGTCACACTGAAGCTTTCTTT.

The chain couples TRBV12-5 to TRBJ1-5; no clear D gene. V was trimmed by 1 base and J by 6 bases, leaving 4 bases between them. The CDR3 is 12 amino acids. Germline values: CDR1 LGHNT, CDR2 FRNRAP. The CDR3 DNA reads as TGTGCTAGTGGTTTGGCGGGTCAGCCCCAGCATTTT. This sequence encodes CASGLAGQPQHF. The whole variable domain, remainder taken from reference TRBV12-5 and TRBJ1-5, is DARVTQTPRHKVTEMGQEVTMRCQPILGHNTVFWYRQTMMQGLELLAYFRNRAPLDDSGMPKDRFSAEMPDATLATLKIQPSEPRDSAVYFCASGLAGQPQHFGDGTRLSIL.

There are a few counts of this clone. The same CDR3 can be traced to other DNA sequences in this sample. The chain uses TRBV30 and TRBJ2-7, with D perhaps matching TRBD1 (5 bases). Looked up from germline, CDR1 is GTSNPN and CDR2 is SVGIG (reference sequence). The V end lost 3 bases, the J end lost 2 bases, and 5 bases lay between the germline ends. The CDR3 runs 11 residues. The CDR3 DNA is TGTGCCTGGAGCAGGGCCTACGAGCAGTACTTC. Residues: CAWSRAYEQYF.

CDR3 sequence: CASSLNRGTNEKLFF. The CDR3 DNA follows: TGTGCCAGCTCACTTAACAGGGGAACTAATGAAAAACTGTTTTTT. This chain connects TRBV18 to TRBJ1-4, with TRBD1 matching over 7 bases. The V gene end was trimmed by 4 bases and the J gene end by 1 base; junction bases not matched to a gene: 3. CDR3 length equals 15 residues. Germline loops: CDR1 KGHSH, CDR2 LQKENI.

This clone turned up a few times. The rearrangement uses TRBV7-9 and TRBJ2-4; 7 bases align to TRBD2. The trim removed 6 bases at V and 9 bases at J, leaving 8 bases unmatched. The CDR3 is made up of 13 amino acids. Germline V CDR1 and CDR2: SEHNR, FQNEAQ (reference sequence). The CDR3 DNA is TGTGCCAGCAGACTAGAAGCGGGGCGCATTCAGTACTTC. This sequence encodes CASRLEAGRIQYF.

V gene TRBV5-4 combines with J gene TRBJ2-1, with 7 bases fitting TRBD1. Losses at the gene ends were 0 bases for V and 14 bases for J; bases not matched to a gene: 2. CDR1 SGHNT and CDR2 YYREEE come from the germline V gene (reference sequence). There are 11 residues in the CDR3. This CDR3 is CASSLGQGEFF. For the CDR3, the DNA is TGTGCCAGCAGCTTGGGCCAGGGGGAGTTCTTC.

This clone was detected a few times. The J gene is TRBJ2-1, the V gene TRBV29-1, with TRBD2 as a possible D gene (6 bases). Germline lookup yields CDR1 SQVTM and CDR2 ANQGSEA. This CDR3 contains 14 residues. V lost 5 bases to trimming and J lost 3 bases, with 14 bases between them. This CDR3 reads CSVPPAGLYNEQFF. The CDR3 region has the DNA TGCAGCGTTCCTCCTGCGGGACTCTACAATGAGCAGTTCTTC.

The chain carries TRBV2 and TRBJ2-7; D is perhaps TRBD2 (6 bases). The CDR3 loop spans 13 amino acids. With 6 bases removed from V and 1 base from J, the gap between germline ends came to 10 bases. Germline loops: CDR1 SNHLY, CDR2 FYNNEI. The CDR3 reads CASRKAGSYEQYF. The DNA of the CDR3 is TGTGCCAGCAGAAAAGCGGGTTCCTACGAGCAGTACTTC.